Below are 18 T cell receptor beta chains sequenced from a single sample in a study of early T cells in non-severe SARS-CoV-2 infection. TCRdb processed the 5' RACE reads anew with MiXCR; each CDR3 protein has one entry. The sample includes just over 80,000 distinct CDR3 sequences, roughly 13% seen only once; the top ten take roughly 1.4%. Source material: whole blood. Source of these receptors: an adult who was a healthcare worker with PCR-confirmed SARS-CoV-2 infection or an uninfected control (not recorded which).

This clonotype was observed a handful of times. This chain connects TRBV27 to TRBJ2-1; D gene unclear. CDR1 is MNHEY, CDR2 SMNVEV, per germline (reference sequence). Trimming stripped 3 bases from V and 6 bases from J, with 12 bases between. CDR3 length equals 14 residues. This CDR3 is CASSFGARFNEQFF. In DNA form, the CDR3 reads TGTGCCAGCAGTTTCGGAGCTAGATTCAATGAGCAGTTCTTC.

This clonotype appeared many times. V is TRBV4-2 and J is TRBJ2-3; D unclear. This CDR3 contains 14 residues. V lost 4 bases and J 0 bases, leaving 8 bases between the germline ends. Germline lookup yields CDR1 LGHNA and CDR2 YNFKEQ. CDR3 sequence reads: CASSRTESTDTQYF. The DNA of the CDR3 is TGTGCCAGCAGCCGCACAGAGAGCACAGATACGCAGTATTTT.

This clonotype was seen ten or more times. The CDR3 sequence: CASSQTGIQYF. CDR3 nucleotides: TGTGCCAGCAGTCAGACCGGGATTCAGTACTTC. The chain joins TRBV12-3 or TRBV12-4 to TRBJ2-4, with D unresolved. The CDR3 runs to 11 residues. V was clipped by 5 bases and J by 10 bases, with 9 bases between them.

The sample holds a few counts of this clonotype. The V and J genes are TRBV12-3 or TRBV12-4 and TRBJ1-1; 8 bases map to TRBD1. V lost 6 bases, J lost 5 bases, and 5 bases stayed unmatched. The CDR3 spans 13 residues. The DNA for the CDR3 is TGTGCCAGCAGCCGATACAGGGGGACTGAAGCTTTCTTT. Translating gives CASSRYRGTEAFF.

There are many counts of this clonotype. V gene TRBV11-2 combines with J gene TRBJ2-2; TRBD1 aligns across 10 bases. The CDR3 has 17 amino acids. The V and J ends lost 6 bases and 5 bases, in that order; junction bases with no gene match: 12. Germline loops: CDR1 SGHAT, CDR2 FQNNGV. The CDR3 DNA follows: TGTGCCAGCAGACCGCCGGGACAGGGGATTGCGACCGGGGAGCTGTTTTTT. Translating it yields CASRPPGQGIATGELFF.

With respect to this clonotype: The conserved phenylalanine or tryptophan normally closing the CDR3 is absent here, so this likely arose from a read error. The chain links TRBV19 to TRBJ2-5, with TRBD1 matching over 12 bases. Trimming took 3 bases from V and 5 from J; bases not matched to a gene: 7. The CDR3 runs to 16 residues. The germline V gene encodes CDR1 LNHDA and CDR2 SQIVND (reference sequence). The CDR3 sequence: CASSILGTGGRETQYL. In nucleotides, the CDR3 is TGTGCCAGTAGTATCCTCGGGACAGGGGGCCGGGAGACCCAGTACCTC.

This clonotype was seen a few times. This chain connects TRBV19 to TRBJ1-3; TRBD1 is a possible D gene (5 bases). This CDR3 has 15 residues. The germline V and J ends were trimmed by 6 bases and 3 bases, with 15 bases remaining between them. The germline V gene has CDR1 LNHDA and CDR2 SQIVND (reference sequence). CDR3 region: CASRTTGTDGNTIYF. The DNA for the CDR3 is TGTGCCAGTAGGACTACCGGGACGGATGGAAACACCATATATTTT.

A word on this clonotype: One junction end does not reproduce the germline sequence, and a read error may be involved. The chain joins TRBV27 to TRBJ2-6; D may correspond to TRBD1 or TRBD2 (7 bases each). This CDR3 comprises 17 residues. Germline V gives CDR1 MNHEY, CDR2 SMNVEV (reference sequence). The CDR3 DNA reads TGTGCCAGCAGTTCAGGGGGGGGACCCTCTACGGCCAACGTCCTGATTTTC. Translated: CASSSGGGPSTANVLIF.

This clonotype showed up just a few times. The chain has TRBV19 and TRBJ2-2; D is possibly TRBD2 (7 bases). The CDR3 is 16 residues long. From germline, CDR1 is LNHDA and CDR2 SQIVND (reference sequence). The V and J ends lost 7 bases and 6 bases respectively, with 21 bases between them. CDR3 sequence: CASTGGQGELAGELFF. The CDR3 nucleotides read TGTGCCAGTACCGGGGGGCAGGGAGAGCTAGCCGGGGAGCTGTTTTTT.

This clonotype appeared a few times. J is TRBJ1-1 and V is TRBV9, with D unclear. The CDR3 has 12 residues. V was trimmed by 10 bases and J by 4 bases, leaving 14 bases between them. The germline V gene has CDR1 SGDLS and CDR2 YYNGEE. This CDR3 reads CARRRRVTEAFF. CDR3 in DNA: TGTGCCCGCCGAAGACGGGTCACTGAAGCTTTCTTT.

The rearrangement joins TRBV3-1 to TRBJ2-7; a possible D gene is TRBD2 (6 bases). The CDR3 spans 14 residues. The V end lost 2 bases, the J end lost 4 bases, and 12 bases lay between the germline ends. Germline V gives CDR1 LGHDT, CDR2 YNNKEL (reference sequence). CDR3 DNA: TGTGCCAGCAGCCAACGCGGGGCTACTTACGAGCAGTACTTC. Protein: CASSQRGATYEQYF.

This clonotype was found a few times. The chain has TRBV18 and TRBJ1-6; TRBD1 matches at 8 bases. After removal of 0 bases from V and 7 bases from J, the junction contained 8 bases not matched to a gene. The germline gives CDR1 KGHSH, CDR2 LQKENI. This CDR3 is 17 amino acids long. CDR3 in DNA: TGTGCCAGCTCACCACCCGTGACAGGGGTGTTCAATTCACCCCTCCACTTT. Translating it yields CASSPPVTGVFNSPLHF.

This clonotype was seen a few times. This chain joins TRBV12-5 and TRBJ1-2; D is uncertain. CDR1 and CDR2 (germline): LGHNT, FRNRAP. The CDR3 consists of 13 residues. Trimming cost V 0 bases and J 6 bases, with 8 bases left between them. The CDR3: CASGLVQANGYTF. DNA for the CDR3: TGTGCTAGTGGTTTGGTACAAGCCAATGGCTACACCTTC.

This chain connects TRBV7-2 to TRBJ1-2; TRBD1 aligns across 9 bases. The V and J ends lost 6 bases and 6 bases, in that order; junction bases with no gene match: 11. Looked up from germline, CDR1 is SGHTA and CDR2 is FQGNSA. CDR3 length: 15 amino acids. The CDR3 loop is CASRGTSDRGHGYTF. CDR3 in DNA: TGTGCCAGCAGGGGAACATCGGACAGGGGTCATGGCTACACCTTC.

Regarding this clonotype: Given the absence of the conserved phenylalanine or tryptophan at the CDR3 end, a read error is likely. The CDR3 loop reads CAWSVLTGQRGTEAFY. The DNA for the CDR3 is TGTGCCTGGAGTGTACTAACAGGACAGCGAGGTACTGAAGCTTTCTAT. This chain joins TRBV30 and TRBJ1-1; D might be TRBD1 (6 bases). Trimming left V 0 bases short and J 5 bases short, with 19 bases between. Per germline, CDR1 GTSNPN and CDR2 SVGIG (reference sequence). This CDR3 region has 16 residues.

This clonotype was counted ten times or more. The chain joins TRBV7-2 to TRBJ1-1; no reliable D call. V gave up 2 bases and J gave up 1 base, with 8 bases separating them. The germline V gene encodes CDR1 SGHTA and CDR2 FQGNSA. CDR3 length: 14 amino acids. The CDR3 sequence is CASSLRLGNTEAFF. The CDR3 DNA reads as TGTGCCAGCAGCTTACGGTTGGGGAACACTGAAGCTTTCTTT.

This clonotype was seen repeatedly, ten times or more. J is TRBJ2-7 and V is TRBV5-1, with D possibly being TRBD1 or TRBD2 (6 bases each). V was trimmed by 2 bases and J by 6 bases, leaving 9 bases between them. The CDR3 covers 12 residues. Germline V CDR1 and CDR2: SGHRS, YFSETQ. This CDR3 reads CASSFGGGEQYF. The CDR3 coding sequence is TGCGCCAGCAGCTTCGGGGGCGGCGAGCAGTACTTC.

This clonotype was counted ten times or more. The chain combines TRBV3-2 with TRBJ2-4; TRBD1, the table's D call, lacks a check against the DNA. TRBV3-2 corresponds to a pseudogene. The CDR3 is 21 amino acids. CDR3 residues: CASSQASTFRGQILAKNIQYF. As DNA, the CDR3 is TGTGCCAGCAGCCAAGCGTCCACGTTCCGGGGACAGATCCTAGCCAAAAACATTCAGTACTTC.